The rows below give T cell receptor beta chains drawn from one sample of a study of blood T cell repertoires in COVID-19. Measured with immunoSEQ multiplex PCR; TCRdb has only the in-frame clones, and not every one. The table includes 200,000 or so clones, about four fifths detected once. The sample consisted of peripheral blood. These receptor sequences come from a woman older than 75 with COVID-19, enrolled during active disease. Each CDR3 is given with its conserved first and last residue. Clone size, where shown, is once, few, many, or a class for clones that have expanded.

v_gene	j_gene	abundance	CDR3aa
TRBV2	TRBJ1-3	-	CASSEATGLRNTIYF
TRBV27	TRBJ2-2	few	CASSLSTGGGELFF
TRBV5-1	TRBJ2-6	-	CASSPLTGANVLTF
TRBV29-1	TRBJ2-5	-	CSVEDLGAGVGETQYF
TRBV20-1	TRBJ2-1	-	CSASTSGRSSYNEQFF
TRBV4-3	TRBJ2-7	-	CASSQDQGQGYEQYF
TRBV19	TRBJ1-5	-	CASRWRGGGQPQHF
TRBV28	TRBJ2-3	-	CASSFAGDTQYF
TRBV15	TRBJ2-1	-	CATRFLAGGNNEQFF
TRBV7-9	TRBJ1-4	once	CASSLDTGVGEKLFF
TRBV7-2	TRBJ2-7	-	CASSLRMTSGTYEQYF
TRBV6-1	TRBJ2-7	-	CASSASGGASAAYEQYF
TRBV28	TRBJ1-2	-	CASNSYETDYGYTF
TRBV10-3	TRBJ1-6	once	CAIRPGQGAPLHF
TRBV3-1/TRBV3-2	TRBJ1-5	-	CASSQGSPGWDSNQPQHF
TRBV12-3/TRBV12-4	TRBJ2-4	-	CASSLRGNIQYF
TRBV6-6	TRBJ2-1	-	CATLAETFSYNEQFF
TRBV11-2	TRBJ2-7	-	CASSSEGQGVYEQYF
TRBV7-9	TRBJ2-7	-	CASSSTGGLYEQYF
TRBV7-3	TRBJ2-7	-	CASSLLAGGYEQYF
TRBV6-2/TRBV6-3	TRBJ1-5	few	CASSLGPRYNQPQHF
TRBV7-2	TRBJ2-7	-	CASSPGTSGFYGYEQYF
TRBV23-1	TRBJ2-7	-	CASSHRGTVAYEQYF
TRBV27	TRBJ1-6	-	CASSLQGANSPLHF
TRBV4-3	TRBJ2-6	-	CASSHSLWSGANVLTF
TRBV28	TRBJ2-1	once	CASTSGLGRGKNEQFF
TRBV9	TRBJ1-2	-	CASSDRTGGYGYTF
TRBV5-1	TRBJ2-5	-	CASRFDRASETQYF
TRBV18	TRBJ1-5	few	CASSSQGDQPQHF
TRBV29-1	TRBJ1-2	few	CSVNQGADYGYTF
TRBV7-9	TRBJ2-5	-	CASSLERVQETQYF
TRBV29-1	TRBJ1-2	many	CSVRREGENYGYTF
TRBV4-1	TRBJ2-3	-	CASSQDPWRDTQYF
TRBV28	TRBJ1-1	-	CASSSDRGGGTEAFF
TRBV6-2/TRBV6-3	TRBJ2-3	-	CASSNPGLAGGYGTDTQYF
TRBV18	TRBJ1-2	few	CASSGDRANYGYTF
TRBV11-2	TRBJ1-2	-	CASSLDFEPPYTF
TRBV4-1	TRBJ2-7	-	CASSQDTGGSSYEQYF
TRBV3-1/TRBV3-2	TRBJ1-4	-	CASSWGGNEKLFF
TRBV7-9	TRBJ2-3	once	CASSLVPAETQYF
TRBV12-3/TRBV12-4	TRBJ1-4	-	CASREGRGEKLFF
TRBV9	TRBJ2-1	-	CASSVGRQTHNEQFF
TRBV5-1	TRBJ2-3	-	CASSLAGLASTDTQYF
TRBV28	TRBJ1-2	once	CASRTWTANYGYTF
TRBV27	TRBJ2-2	-	CASSFRENTGELFF
TRBV10-3	TRBJ1-2	few	CAISAYRDGYTF
TRBV6-2/TRBV6-3	TRBJ2-5	-	CASSRDSQETQYF
TRBV2	TRBJ2-1	-	CASSEARVLNEQFF
TRBV5-5	TRBJ2-7	-	CASSLLSGRQYF
TRBV6-1	TRBJ2-5	-	CASSDAGQETQYF
TRBV6-5	TRBJ1-5	-	CASSSGQENQPQHF
TRBV27	TRBJ2-7	-	CASSFLKTGTYEQYF
TRBV9	TRBJ2-1	-	CPVYEQFF
TRBV21-1	TRBJ1-2	once	CASSPRTGWTVYGYTF